A selection of T cell receptor beta chains follows, all from one sample in a study of CD8+ T cells in alopecia areata. Assay used: immunoSEQ multiplex PCR; TCRdb lists only in-frame clones, some missing. The data hold 55,000 to 65,000 clones, with around 40% observed a single time. The sample consisted of NKG2D-low CD8+ T cells sorted from blood. The receptors were sampled from a human donor with alopecia areata. Each CDR3 is given with its conserved first and last residue. D genes are given only for firm matches. Clone size is shown for a subset of rows, as once, few, many or a class of expanded clone.

clone_size	v_call	d_call	j_call	cdr3_nt	cdr3_aa
-	TRBV5-1	TRBD1	TRBJ2-7	TGCGCCAGCAGCCTCGGGACAGGGGCCTACGAGCAGTACTTC	CASSLGTGAYEQYF
-	TRBV11-2	-	TRBJ2-7	TGTGCCAGCAGCTTGGTTGGCTATGTCCACGAGCAGTACTTC	CASSLVGYVHEQYF
few	TRBV28	TRBD1	TRBJ2-7	TGTGCCAGCACCCCCCCCGGGACAGCCTACGAGCAGTACTTC	CASTPPGTAYEQYF
-	TRBV13	TRBD1	TRBJ2-7	TGTGCCAGCAGCGTTCGGACAGGGGGCTCCTACGAGCAGTACTTC	CASSVRTGGSYEQYF
-	TRBV5-6	-	TRBJ2-7	TGTGCCAGCAGCTTGGGAAACTACGAGCAGTACTTC	CASSLGNYEQYF
few	TRBV13	TRBD1	TRBJ2-5	TGTGCCAGCAGCTTCAGACAGGGGGTTGAGACCCAGTACTTC	CASSFRQGVETQYF
-	TRBV13	TRBD1	TRBJ2-7	TGTGCCAGCAGCTTCACAGGGGGCGCATACTACGAGCAGTACTTC	CASSFTGGAYYEQYF
-	TRBV13	TRBD2	TRBJ2-7	TGTGCCAGCAGTTCGCTCCCTAGCGGGAGGCTGGCCGAGCAGTACTTC	CASSSLPSGRLAEQYF
-	TRBV2	TRBD1	TRBJ1-6	TGTGCCAGGGAACCGGGACAGGTGGGCTCACCCCTCCACTTT	CAREPGQVGSPLHF
-	TRBV7-9	-	TRBJ1-4	TGTGCCAGCATTATCCGGGGGGGACGAGGAGAAAAACTGTTTTTT	CASIIRGGRGEKLFF
-	TRBV27	-	TRBJ2-1	TGTGCCAGCAGTTTAGATCCGGGACGTCCCTACAATGAGCAGTTCTTC	CASSLDPGRPYNEQFF
-	TRBV4-2	-	TRBJ2-1	TGTGCCAGCAGCCAAGAAGGCGCGAAGCCCTACAATGAGCAGTTCTTC	CASSQEGAKPYNEQFF
few	TRBV7-9	-	TRBJ1-2	TGTGCCAGCAGCTTAGGGAGCTATGGCTACACCTTC	CASSLGSYGYTF
few	TRBV7-2	TRBD2	TRBJ2-4	TGTGCCAGCAGCCCCAGCGGGGCCTCCCCCAAAAACATTCAGTACTTC	CASSPSGASPKNIQYF
few	TRBV30	-	TRBJ2-1	TGTGCCTGGATGTCGTCCAATGAGCAGTTCTTC	CAWMSSNEQFF
-	TRBV7-9	TRBD2	TRBJ2-7	TGTGCCAGCAGCCCTCCGGGGGGGTCCTACGAGCAGTACTTC	CASSPPGGSYEQYF
-	TRBV4-2	TRBD1	TRBJ1-6	TGTGCCAGCAGTTCCCATACAGGGGAAGGCGGTTTGGGGTCACCCCTCCACTTT	CASSSHTGEGGLGSPLHF
-	TRBV27	-	TRBJ1-1	TGTGCCAGCAGTCTCGCGGGGGTGACTGAAGCTTTCTTT	CASSLAGVTEAFF
-	TRBV7-9	-	TRBJ2-7	TGTGCCAGCAGCCCGGCCGGGACACTCTACGAGCAGTACTTC	CASSPAGTLYEQYF
-	TRBV29-1	-	TRBJ1-1	TGCAGCGTTCAGGAGATGAACACTGAAGCTTTCTTT	CSVQEMNTEAFF
few	TRBV5-4	-	TRBJ2-7	TGTGCCAGCAGCACTGACAGGAGAACCTACGAGCAGTACTTC	CASSTDRRTYEQYF
-	TRBV5-1	TRBD2	TRBJ2-3	TGCGCCAGCAGCTTTTCGTTCCAGCGGGGATTCACAGATACGCAGTATTTT	CASSFSFQRGFTDTQYF
-	TRBV27	TRBD2	TRBJ2-7	TGTGCCAGCAGTTGGACTAGCGGCGCCTACGAGCAGTACTTC	CASSWTSGAYEQYF
few	TRBV28	TRBD1	TRBJ2-5	TGTGCCGGGCGGGGGACAGGGAAAGAGACCCAGTACTTC	CAGRGTGKETQYF
few	TRBV29-1	TRBD2	TRBJ2-1	TGCAGCGTTGACGGACTAGCGGGAGAGTCCGGTTACAATGAGCAGTTCTTC	CSVDGLAGESGYNEQFF